These T cell receptor beta chains were read from a single sample in a study of control samples from healthy donors and cancer patients. The assay was immunoSEQ multiplex PCR, and TCRdb's table has in-frame clones only and misses some. The data contain around 170,000 clones, almost 90% of them singletons. Sequences were obtained from blood. These receptors originate from a woman in her twenties or thirties in good health. Both conserved end residues are part of each CDR3. D genes are given only for firm matches. The listing skips clone size in some rows; elsewhere it reads once, few, many or a size class.

D: -
length: 14
J: TRBJ1-1
V: TRBV6-4
size: once
DNA: TGTGCCAGCAGTGACGGGGTAGGGGGCACTGAAGCTTTCTTT
CDR3: CASSDGVGGTEAFF

D: TRBD2
length: 17
J: TRBJ2-3
V: TRBV5-4
size: -
DNA: TGTGCCAGCAGCTTGGTCCGGACTAGCGGGATCACAGATACGCAGTATTTT
CDR3: CASSLVRTSGITDTQYF

D: TRBD1
length: 19
J: TRBJ1-6
V: TRBV28
size: -
DNA: TGTGCCAGCAGAACCGACAGGGGGTACGGGGGCTCCTATAATTCACCCCTCCACTTT
CDR3: CASRTDRGYGGSYNSPLHF

D: TRBD1
length: 15
J: TRBJ1-1
V: TRBV24-1
size: -
DNA: TGTGCCACCAGTGATCCGCGGGACAGCAAACTTGAAGCTTTCTTT
CDR3: CATSDPRDSKLEAFF

D: -
length: 14
J: TRBJ1-6
V: TRBV2
size: -
DNA: TGTGCCAGCTTTCCCCCGGGGAGAAATTCACCCCTCCACTTT
CDR3: CASFPPGRNSPLHF

D: -
length: 13
J: TRBJ1-2
V: TRBV6-1
size: -
DNA: TGTGCCAGCAGTGAATCGGGGCCCTATGGCTACACCTTC
CDR3: CASSESGPYGYTF

D: -
length: 12
J: TRBJ2-5
V: TRBV29-1
size: -
DNA: TGCAGCGTCGCCCAGGGGCAAGAGACCCAGTACTTC
CDR3: CSVAQGQETQYF

D: -
length: 14
J: TRBJ1-1
V: TRBV18
size: -
DNA: TGTGCCAGCTCGCGGGGGGGGCTCGGCACTGAAGCTTTCTTT
CDR3: CASSRGGLGTEAFF

D: -
length: 16
J: TRBJ2-3
V: TRBV19
size: -
DNA: TGTGCCAGTAGTAAGAAGGTAGATTTATACACAGATACGCAGTATTTT
CDR3: CASSKKVDLYTDTQYF

D: -
length: 16
J: TRBJ2-1
V: TRBV25-1
size: -
DNA: TGTGCCAGCAGTGGATACACCGGGACACCGGGCAATGAGCAGTTCTTC
CDR3: CASSGYTGTPGNEQFF

D: -
length: 12
J: TRBJ1-5
V: TRBV19
size: few
DNA: TGTGCCAGTAGTATTTGGGCTCAGCCCCAGCATTTT
CDR3: CASSIWAQPQHF

D: -
length: 12
J: TRBJ2-2
V: TRBV3-1/TRBV3-2
size: -
DNA: TGTGCCAGCAGCTTTAACACCGGGGAGCTGTTTTTT
CDR3: CASSFNTGELFF

D: TRBD1
length: 14
J: TRBJ1-2
V: TRBV18
size: -
DNA: TGTGCCAGCTCCCCGGGACAGGGACTCTATGGCTACACCTTC
CDR3: CASSPGQGLYGYTF

D: -
length: 16
J: TRBJ2-3
V: TRBV7-9
size: -
DNA: TGTGCCAGCAGCACGCACCTCAGGGGCCCCCCAGATACGCAGTATTTT
CDR3: CASSTHLRGPPDTQYF

D: TRBD1
length: 13
J: TRBJ2-1
V: TRBV24-1
size: -
DNA: TGTGCCACCTCCGGGACAGGGAACAATGAGCAGTTCTTC
CDR3: CATSGTGNNEQFF

D: TRBD1
length: 16
J: TRBJ1-5
V: TRBV11-2
size: -
DNA: TGTGCCAGCAGCTTATTAACCGGACAGGTCAATCAGCCCCAGCATTTT
CDR3: CASSLLTGQVNQPQHF

D: TRBD2
length: 14
J: TRBJ2-3
V: TRBV10-3
size: -
DNA: TGTGCCATCAGCCCAGGACTAGCGGGAGATACGCAGTATTTT
CDR3: CAISPGLAGDTQYF

D: -
length: 17
J: TRBJ2-7
V: TRBV15
size: once
DNA: TGTGCCACCAGCAGAGATCTGGGGCCAGACAGCTCCTACGAGCAGTACTTC
CDR3: CATSRDLGPDSSYEQYF

D: -
length: 14
J: TRBJ1-1
V: TRBV14
size: -
DNA: TGTGTCAGCAGCCCTGATAGGGTTCTCACTGAAGCTTTCTTT
CDR3: CVSSPDRVLTEAFF

D: TRBD1
length: 13
J: TRBJ1-2
V: TRBV18
size: -
DNA: TGTGCCAGCACCCGGGACAGGAACTATGGCTACACCTTC
CDR3: CASTRDRNYGYTF

D: -
length: 13
J: TRBJ1-1
V: TRBV9
size: few
DNA: TGTGCCAGCAGCGCAGGGTTGAGCACTGAAGCTTTCTTT
CDR3: CASSAGLSTEAFF

D: -
length: 13
J: TRBJ2-3
V: TRBV6-4
size: few
DNA: TGTGCCAGCAGTGGGGACAGCACAGATACGCAGTATTTT
CDR3: CASSGDSTDTQYF

D: -
length: 16
J: TRBJ2-2
V: TRBV5-6
size: -
DNA: TGTGCCAGCAGCAAATTGGACCAAGGGGCAACCGGGGAGCTGTTTTTT
CDR3: CASSKLDQGATGELFF

D: TRBD1
length: 16
J: TRBJ2-5
V: TRBV6-6
size: -
DNA: TGTGCCAGCAGACCAAGGACAGGGGGTTTACCGGAGACCCAGTACTTC
CDR3: CASRPRTGGLPETQYF

D: TRBD1
length: 15
J: TRBJ1-5
V: TRBV19
size: few
DNA: TGTGCCAGTAGTATCTCCAGGGGGCCAAATCAGCCCCAGCATTTT
CDR3: CASSISRGPNQPQHF

D: -
length: 13
J: TRBJ2-5
V: TRBV5-1
size: -
DNA: TGCGCCAGCAGCCATGGGACGGGAGAGACCCAGTACTTC
CDR3: CASSHGTGETQYF

D: -
length: 14
J: TRBJ1-1
V: TRBV30
size: -
DNA: TGTGCCTGGAGTGTACTGGGGAGGAGGACTGAAGCTTTCTTT
CDR3: CAWSVLGRRTEAFF

D: TRBD2
length: 15
J: TRBJ2-4
V: TRBV19
size: -
DNA: TGTGCCAGTAGTAGCGGGAGCGGGCGAGGAAACATTCAGTACTTC
CDR3: CASSSGSGRGNIQYF

D: TRBD1
length: 16
J: TRBJ2-2
V: TRBV3-1/TRBV3-2
size: -
DNA: TGTGCCAGCAGCCTAGAAGGGACAGGGAACACCGGGGAGCTGTTTTTT
CDR3: CASSLEGTGNTGELFF

D: -
length: 13
J: TRBJ1-5
V: TRBV9
size: -
DNA: TGTGCCAGCAGCCCAGGAATCAATCAGCCCCAGCATTTT
CDR3: CASSPGINQPQHF

D: -
length: 12
J: TRBJ1-1
V: TRBV24-1
size: -
DNA: TGTGCCACCAGTGATTTGTGGGGGGTGGCTTTCTTT
CDR3: CATSDLWGVAFF

D: -
length: 14
J: TRBJ2-5
V: TRBV5-1
size: -
DNA: TGCGCCAGCAGCCCACGTCCTAGCCAAGAGACCCAGTACTTC
CDR3: CASSPRPSQETQYF